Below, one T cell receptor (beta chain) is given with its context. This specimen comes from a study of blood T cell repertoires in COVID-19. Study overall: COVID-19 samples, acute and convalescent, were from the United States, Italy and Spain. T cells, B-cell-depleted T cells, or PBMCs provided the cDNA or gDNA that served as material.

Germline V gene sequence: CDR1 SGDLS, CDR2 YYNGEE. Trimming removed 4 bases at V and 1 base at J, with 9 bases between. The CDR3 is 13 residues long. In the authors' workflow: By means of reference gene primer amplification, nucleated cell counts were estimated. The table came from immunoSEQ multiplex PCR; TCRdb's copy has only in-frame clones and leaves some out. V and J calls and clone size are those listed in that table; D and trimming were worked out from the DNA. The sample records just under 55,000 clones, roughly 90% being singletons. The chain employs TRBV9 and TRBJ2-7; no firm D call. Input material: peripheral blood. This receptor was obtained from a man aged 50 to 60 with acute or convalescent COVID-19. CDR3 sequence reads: CASSSRSSYEQYF. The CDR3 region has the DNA TGTGCCAGCAGCTCCCGGTCATCCTACGAGCAGTACTTC.